Listed below are T cell receptor beta chains from one sample, sequenced in a study of T cell changes during pregnancy in multiple sclerosis. This table comes from immunoSEQ multiplex PCR, and its TCRdb copy is limited to in-frame clones, with some not included. The sample yields over 35,000 clones, approximately 92% seen once. Sample: peripheral blood, taken before pregnancy. The receptors here all came from a female donor with multiple sclerosis, enrolled in a pregnancy study. The CDR3 runs from the conserved cysteine through the conserved F or W.

V: TRBV4-1; length: 19; CDR3: CASSQTLSTGGKAKNIQYF
V: TRBV2; length: 15; CDR3: CASILHSGSYNEQFF
V: TRBV5-1; length: 15; CDR3: CASRAFRGNTGELFF
V: TRBV2; length: 13; CDR3: CASILTGSTEAFF
V: TRBV9; length: 15; CDR3: CASSEGGGLNQPQHF
V: TRBV7-2; length: 15; CDR3: CASSLQAGSTDTQYF
V: TRBV7-9; length: 14; CDR3: CASSSGLAVYEQYF
V: TRBV5-1; length: 15; CDR3: CASSDLGQGFDEQFF
V: TRBV28; length: 12; CDR3: CASSLSEDTQYF
V: TRBV11-3; length: 15; CDR3: CASSLVAGTGNEQFF
V: TRBV18; length: 15; CDR3: CASSPSRGGIEKLFF